These T cell receptor beta chains were read from a single sample in a study of blood T cell repertoires in COVID-19. Measured with immunoSEQ multiplex PCR; TCRdb has only the in-frame clones, and not every one. The sample includes hundreds of thousands of clones, about nine tenths seen only once; the top ten take around 10%. Sequencing was done on a sample of peripheral blood. The receptors stem from a man aged 45 to 65 with COVID-19, enrolled during active disease. CDR3s include the opening cysteine and the closing phenylalanine or tryptophan. The D gene is left open where the match is weak. The size field is filled for only some rows; it gives once, few, many or a size class.

. | TRBJ1-2 | TRBV6-5 | . | TGTGCCAGCAGTCCGTATATCGGTTATGGCTACACCTTC | CASSPYIGYGYTF
TRBD1 | TRBJ1-5 | TRBV6-5 | few | TGTGCCAGCAGACGGACAGGGGATAGCAATCAGCCCCAGCATTTT | CASRRTGDSNQPQHF
TRBD2 | TRBJ2-7 | TRBV7-9 | . | TGTGCCAGCAGCGCACGACTAGCGGGTTCCTACGAGCAGTACTTC | CASSARLAGSYEQYF
TRBD1 | TRBJ1-2 | TRBV13 | once | TGTGCCAGCAGCTTCCAGGGGGCATTGGTGTACTATGGCTACACCTTC | CASSFQGALVYYGYTF
. | TRBJ1-4 | TRBV9 | . | TGTGCCAGCAGCGTAGGGCCACAGCTAAATCATGAAAAACTGTTTTTT | CASSVGPQLNHEKLFF
. | TRBJ2-7 | TRBV5-1 | . | TGCGCCAGCAGCCAAGGCTCGGGGTCCACCTCCTACGAGCAGTACTTC | CASSQGSGSTSYEQYF
. | TRBJ2-2 | TRBV2 | . | TGTGCCAGCAGTGGAGGGAAGGGCTCTCACACCGGGGAGCTGTTTTTT | CASSGGKGSHTGELFF
. | TRBJ1-6 | TRBV10-1 | few | TGCGCCAGCACCCAACATCAGGGTTCTTGTTCACCCCTCCACTTT | CASTQHQGSCSPLHF
TRBD2 | TRBJ2-3 | TRBV11-2 | . | TGTGCCAGCAGCTTAGGAGGGACTAGCTACTCCGCAGATACGCAGTATTTT | CASSLGGTSYSADTQYF
. | TRBJ1-2 | TRBV5-6 | . | TGTGCCAGCAGCTTGGGGAGAGATGGCTACACCTTC | CASSLGRDGYTF
. | TRBJ1-3 | TRBV7-9 | . | TGTGCCAGCAGCTTAGGTGGCAGGTCGGCTTTT | CASSLGGRSAF
. | TRBJ1-2 | TRBV7-2 | . | TGTGCCAGCAGCTTCACTACGGGATCTAACTATGGCTACACCTTC | CASSFTTGSNYGYTF
. | TRBJ2-1 | TRBV6-5 | . | TGTGCCAGCAGTCCCCTCAGGGCCTACAATGAGCAGTTCTTC | CASSPLRAYNEQFF
. | TRBJ2-3 | TRBV12-3/TRBV12-4 | . | TGTGCCAGCAGTTTAAGGGGAGATACGCAGTATTTT | CASSLRGDTQYF
. | TRBJ2-7 | TRBV7-6 | . | TGTGCCAGCAGCTTAGCGGCCAGCTACGAGCAGTACTTC | CASSLAASYEQYF
TRBD1 | TRBJ2-7 | TRBV19 | . | TGTGCCAGTAGTCCCAGCGGACAGGGAGCCCGGGAGCAGTACTTC | CASSPSGQGAREQYF
. | TRBJ2-2 | TRBV5-1 | many | TGCGCCAGCAGCGTAGCCGGGTCAAACACCGGGGAGCTGTTTTTT | CASSVAGSNTGELFF
TRBD2 | TRBJ2-1 | TRBV7-2 | few | TGTGCCAGCAGCTCCGAATCTAGCGGGGGCAATGAGCAGTTCTTC | CASSSESSGGNEQFF
. | TRBJ1-5 | TRBV6-5 | once | TGTGCCAGCAGGGGGACTGCTTATAGCAATCAGCCCCAGCATTTT | CASRGTAYSNQPQHF
. | TRBJ1-3 | TRBV9 | . | TGTGCCAGCAGCGTAGCGGCAGGACTAGTTTCTGGAAACACCATATATTTT | CASSVAAGLVSGNTIYF
TRBD1 | TRBJ1-2 | TRBV5-6 | once | TGTGCCAGCAGCGGGACAGGGGGCTATGGCTACACCTTC | CASSGTGGYGYTF
. | TRBJ1-4 | TRBV19 | few | TGTGCCAGTAGTATCCGAAGACACCTCGCAACTAATGAAAAACTGTTTTTT | CASSIRRHLATNEKLFF
. | TRBJ2-7 | TRBV12-3/TRBV12-4 | . | TGTGCCAGTTCTGGTATCAGCTCCTACGAGCAGTACTTC | CASSGISSYEQYF
TRBD1 | TRBJ1-6 | TRBV6-5 | . | TGTGCCAGCAGAACCGGGACAGGGGGGCCACCCCTCCACTTT | CASRTGTGGPPLHF
TRBD2 | TRBJ2-1 | TRBV7-9 | . | TGTGCCAGCAGCTTGCTTGGCGGGAGGGCTGGGGAGCAGTTCTTC | CASSLLGGRAGEQFF
TRBD1 | TRBJ2-7 | TRBV7-9 | . | TGTGCCAGCAGCCATGGACAGGGAATTCCCTACGAGCAGTACTTC | CASSHGQGIPYEQYF
. | TRBJ1-2 | TRBV5-1 | . | TGCGCCAGCAGCCCAGGCGGGGGCGCAGATGGCTACACCTTC | CASSPGGGADGYTF
. | TRBJ1-6 | TRBV30 | . | TGTGCCTGGGGCAGTGGTTATAATTCACCCCTCCACTTT | CAWGSGYNSPLHF
TRBD2 | TRBJ2-5 | TRBV5-1 | . | TGCGCCAGCAGCTTGGGACTAGCGGACCAAGAGACCCAGTACTTC | CASSLGLADQETQYF
TRBD1 | TRBJ2-1 | TRBV7-6 | . | TGTGCCAGCAGCCCCGACAGGGGGATGTACAATGAGCAGTTCTTC | CASSPDRGMYNEQFF
. | TRBJ2-7 | TRBV27 | . | TGTGCCAGCAGTACAAGGACAGTAACCTCCTACGAGCAGTACTTC | CASSTRTVTSYEQYF
. | TRBJ2-3 | TRBV19 | . | TGTGCCAGTAGTCCCAAAGAAGACCCGCGGGATACGCAGTATTTT | CASSPKEDPRDTQYF
. | TRBJ2-5 | TRBV13 | . | TGTGCCAGCAGCTTAGGACTCTGGGGGGTTGAGGAGACCCAGTACTTC | CASSLGLWGVEETQYF
. | TRBJ2-1 | TRBV18 | . | TGTGCCAGCTCACAAGCCGAGGATGAGCAGTTCTTC | CASSQAEDEQFF
. | TRBJ2-7 | TRBV11-2 | . | TGTGCCAGCAGCTTAGCGGGTTATTCCTACGAGCAGTACTTC | CASSLAGYSYEQYF
. | TRBJ2-7 | TRBV13 | . | TGTGCCAGCAGCTTAGTAGGGGGTGTCGACGAGCAGTACTTC | CASSLVGGVDEQYF
. | TRBJ1-1 | TRBV5-6 | . | TGTGCCAGCAGCTTGGCCTGGCCAGAGAACACTGAAGCTTTCTTT | CASSLAWPENTEAFF
TRBD2 | TRBJ2-3 | TRBV6-5 | . | TGTGCCAGCACCCTAGCGGGGGCCACAGATACGCAGTATTTT | CASTLAGATDTQYF
. | TRBJ1-2 | TRBV6-2/TRBV6-3 | . | TGTGCCAGCAGTTACGCCCGGACACCCTTTAATGGCTACACCTTC | CASSYARTPFNGYTF
. | TRBJ2-7 | TRBV4-1 | . | TGCGCCAGCAGCCAAGGACACTACGAGCAGTACTTC | CASSQGHYEQYF
TRBD2 | TRBJ2-4 | TRBV19 | once | TGTGCCAGTAGTCAGCCTAGCGGGAGCTCGATAGTAGCCAAAAACATTCAGTACTTC | CASSQPSGSSIVAKNIQYF
TRBD1 | TRBJ2-7 | TRBV18 | few | TGTGCCAGCTCACCCCGGACAGGCAGAACTACCTACGAGCAGTACTTC | CASSPRTGRTTYEQYF
. | TRBJ1-3 | TRBV27 | . | TGTGCCAGCAGTTTAACTGGGCCCAGACCCGGAAACACCATATATTTT | CASSLTGPRPGNTIYF
TRBD1 | TRBJ1-5 | TRBV5-6 | . | TGTGCCAGCAGCTTATTCACAGGGGGCGCAGGCAATCAGCCCCAGCATTTT | CASSLFTGGAGNQPQHF
. | TRBJ2-5 | TRBV19 | . | TGTGCCAGTAGTATGAGTCGGGAGACCCAGTACTTC | CASSMSRETQYF
TRBD1 | TRBJ1-2 | TRBV10-3 | . | TGTGCCATCAGTGACGGACAGGGACACTATGGCTACACCTTC | CAISDGQGHYGYTF
TRBD2 | TRBJ2-3 | TRBV30 | . | TGTGCCGCAACTAGCGGGGGAGCCACAGATACGCAGTATTTT | CAATSGGATDTQYF
. | TRBJ2-7 | TRBV18 | . | TGTGCCAGCTCACCAGCCCAGAACGAGCAGTACTTC | CASSPAQNEQYF